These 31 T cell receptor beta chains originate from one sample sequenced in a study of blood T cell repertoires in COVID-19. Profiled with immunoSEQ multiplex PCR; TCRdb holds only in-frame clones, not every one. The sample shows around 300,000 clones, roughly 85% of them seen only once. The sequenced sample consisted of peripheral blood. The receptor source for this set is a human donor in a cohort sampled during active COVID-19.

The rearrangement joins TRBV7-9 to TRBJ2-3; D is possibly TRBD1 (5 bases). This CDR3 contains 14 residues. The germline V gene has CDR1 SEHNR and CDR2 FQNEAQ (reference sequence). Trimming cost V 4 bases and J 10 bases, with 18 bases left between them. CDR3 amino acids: CASSSDTDPAPQYF. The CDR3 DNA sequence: TGTGCCAGCAGCTCGGACACCGATCCAGCTCCGCAGTATTTT.

The CDR3 nucleotides read TGTGCCAGTAGTATCCGGGTTGGGGAAAAACTGTTTTTT. This encodes CASSIRVGEKLFF. V and J are TRBV19 and TRBJ1-4, with D hard to call. Germline V lookup: CDR1 LNHDA, CDR2 SQIVND (reference sequence). Trimming took 3 bases from V and 8 from J, leaving 10 bases between them. The CDR3 is 13 amino acids. Variable domain in full (rest from reference TRBV19 and TRBJ1-4): DGGITQSPKYLFRKEGQNVTLSCEQNLNHDAMYWYRQDPGQGLRLIYYSQIVNDFQKGDIAEGYSVSREKKESFPLTVTSAQKNPTAFYLCASSIRVGEKLFFGSGTQLSVL.

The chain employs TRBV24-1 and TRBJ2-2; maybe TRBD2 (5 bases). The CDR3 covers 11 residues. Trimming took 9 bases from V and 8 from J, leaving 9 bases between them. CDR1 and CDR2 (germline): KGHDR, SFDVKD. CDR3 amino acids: CATPRGGELFF. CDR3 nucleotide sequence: TGTGCCACCCCACGAGGGGGGGAGCTGTTTTTT.

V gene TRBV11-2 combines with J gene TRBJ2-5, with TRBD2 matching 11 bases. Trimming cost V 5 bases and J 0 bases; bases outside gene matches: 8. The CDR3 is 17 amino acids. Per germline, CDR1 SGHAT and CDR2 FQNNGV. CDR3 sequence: CASSPRLAGLYQETQYF. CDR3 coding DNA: TGTGCCAGCAGCCCGAGACTAGCGGGGTTGTACCAAGAGACCCAGTACTTC.

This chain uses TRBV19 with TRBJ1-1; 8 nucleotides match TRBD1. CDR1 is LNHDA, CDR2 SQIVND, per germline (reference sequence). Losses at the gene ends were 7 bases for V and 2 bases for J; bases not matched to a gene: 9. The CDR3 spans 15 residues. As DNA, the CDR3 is TGTGCCAGTACCCTCCGGACAGGGACAAACACTGAAGCTTTCTTT. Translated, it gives CASTLRTGTNTEAFF.

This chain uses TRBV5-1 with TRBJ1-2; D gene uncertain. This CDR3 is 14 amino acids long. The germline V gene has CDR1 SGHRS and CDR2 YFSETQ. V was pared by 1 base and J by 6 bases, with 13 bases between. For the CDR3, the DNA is TGCGCCAGCAGCTTGAGTCGGGAGACGGATGGCTACACCTTC. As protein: CASSLSRETDGYTF.

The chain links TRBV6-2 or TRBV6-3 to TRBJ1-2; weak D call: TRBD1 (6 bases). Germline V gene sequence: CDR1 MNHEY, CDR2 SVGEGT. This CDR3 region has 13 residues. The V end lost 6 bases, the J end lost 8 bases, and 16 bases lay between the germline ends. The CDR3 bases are TGTGCCAGCAGCCTAGGGGGAAGGGAAGGCTACACCTTC. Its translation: CASSLGGREGYTF.

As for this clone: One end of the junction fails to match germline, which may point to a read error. The DNA of the CDR3 is TGTGCCAGCAGCAAAACTAACAGGTCCCCTAAGTATGGCTACACCTTC. As protein: CASSKTNRSPKYGYTF. The V gene is TRBV7-2, the J gene TRBJ1-2, with D possibly being TRBD1 (5 bases). This CDR3 comprises 16 residues. Germline-derived CDR1 and CDR2 are SGHTA and FQGNSA.

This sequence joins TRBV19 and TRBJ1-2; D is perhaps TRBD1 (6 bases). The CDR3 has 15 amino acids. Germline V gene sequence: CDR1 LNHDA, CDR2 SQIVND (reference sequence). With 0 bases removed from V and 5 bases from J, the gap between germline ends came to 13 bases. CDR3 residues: CASSIDHRARYGYTF. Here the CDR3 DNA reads TGTGCCAGTAGTATAGATCACAGGGCCCGTTATGGCTACACCTTC.

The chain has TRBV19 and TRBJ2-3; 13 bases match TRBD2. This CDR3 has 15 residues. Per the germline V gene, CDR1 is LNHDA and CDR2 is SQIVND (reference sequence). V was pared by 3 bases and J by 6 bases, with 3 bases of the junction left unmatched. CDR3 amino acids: CASSMGLAGSDTQYF. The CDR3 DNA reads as TGTGCCAGTAGTATGGGACTAGCGGGGTCCGATACGCAGTATTTT.

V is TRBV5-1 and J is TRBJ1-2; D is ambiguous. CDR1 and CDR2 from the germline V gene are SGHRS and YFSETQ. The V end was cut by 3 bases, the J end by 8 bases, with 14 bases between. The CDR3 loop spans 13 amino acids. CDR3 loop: CASSSTGLGGYTF. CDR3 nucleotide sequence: TGCGCCAGCAGCTCTACTGGGCTTGGCGGCTACACCTTC.

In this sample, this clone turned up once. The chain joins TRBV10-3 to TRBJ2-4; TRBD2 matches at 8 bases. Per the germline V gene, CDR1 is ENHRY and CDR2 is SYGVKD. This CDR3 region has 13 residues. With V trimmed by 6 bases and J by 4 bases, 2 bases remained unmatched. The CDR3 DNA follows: TGTGCCATCAGGGAGCGGGGGAAAAACATTCAGTACTTC. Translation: CAIRERGKNIQYF.

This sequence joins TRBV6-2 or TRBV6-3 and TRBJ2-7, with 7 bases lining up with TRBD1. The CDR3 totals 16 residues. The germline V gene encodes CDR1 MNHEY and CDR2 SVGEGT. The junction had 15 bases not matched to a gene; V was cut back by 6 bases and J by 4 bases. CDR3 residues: CASSPIRQGNIYEQYF. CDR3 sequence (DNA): TGTGCCAGCAGCCCTATCCGACAGGGAAATATTTACGAGCAGTACTTC.

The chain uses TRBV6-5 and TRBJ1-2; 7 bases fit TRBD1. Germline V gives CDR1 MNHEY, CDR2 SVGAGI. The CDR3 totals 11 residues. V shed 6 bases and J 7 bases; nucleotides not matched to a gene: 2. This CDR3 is CASRTGFGYTF. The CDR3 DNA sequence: TGTGCCAGCAGGACAGGGTTTGGCTACACCTTC.

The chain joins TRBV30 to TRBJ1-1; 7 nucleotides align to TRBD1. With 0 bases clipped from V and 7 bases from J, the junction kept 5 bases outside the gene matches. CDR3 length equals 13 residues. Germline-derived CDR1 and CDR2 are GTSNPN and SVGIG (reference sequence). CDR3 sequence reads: CAWSVQGSGEAFF. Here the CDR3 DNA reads TGTGCCTGGAGTGTACAGGGGTCGGGTGAAGCTTTCTTT.

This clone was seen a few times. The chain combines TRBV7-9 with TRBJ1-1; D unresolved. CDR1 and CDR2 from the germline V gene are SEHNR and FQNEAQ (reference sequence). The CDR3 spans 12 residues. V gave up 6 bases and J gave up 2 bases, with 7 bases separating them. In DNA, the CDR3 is TGTGCCAGCAGTCGAGCCAACACTGAAGCTTTCTTT. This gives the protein CASSRANTEAFF.

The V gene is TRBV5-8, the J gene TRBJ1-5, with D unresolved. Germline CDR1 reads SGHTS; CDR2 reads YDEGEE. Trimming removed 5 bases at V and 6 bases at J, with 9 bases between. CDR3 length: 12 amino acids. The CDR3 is CASSDTVQPQHF. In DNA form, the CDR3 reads TGTGCCAGCAGTGACACAGTTCAGCCCCAGCATTTT. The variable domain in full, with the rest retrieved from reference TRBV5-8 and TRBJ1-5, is EAGVTQSPTHLIKTRGQQATLRCSPISGHTSVYWYQQALGLGLQFLLWYDEGEERNRGNFPPRFSGRQFPNYSSELNVNALELEDSALYLCASSDTVQPQHFGDGTRLSIL.

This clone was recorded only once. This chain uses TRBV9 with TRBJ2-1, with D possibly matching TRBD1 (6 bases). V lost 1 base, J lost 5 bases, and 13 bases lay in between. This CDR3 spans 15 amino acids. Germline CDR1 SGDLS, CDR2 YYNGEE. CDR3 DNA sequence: TGTGCCAGCAGCGTAAGGGGGTCCAATAACAATGAGCAGTTCTTC. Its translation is CASSVRGSNNNEQFF.

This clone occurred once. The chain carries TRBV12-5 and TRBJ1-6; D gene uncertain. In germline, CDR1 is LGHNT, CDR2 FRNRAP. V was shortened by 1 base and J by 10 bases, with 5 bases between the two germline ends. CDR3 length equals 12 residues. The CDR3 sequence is CASGLDRSPLHF. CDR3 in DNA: TGTGCTAGTGGTTTGGACAGATCACCCCTCCACTTT.

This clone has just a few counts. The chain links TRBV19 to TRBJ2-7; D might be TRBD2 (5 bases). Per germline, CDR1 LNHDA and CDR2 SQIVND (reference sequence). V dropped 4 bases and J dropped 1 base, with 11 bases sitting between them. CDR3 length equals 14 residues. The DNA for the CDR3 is TGTGCCAGTAGTACGGGGATCTCATCCTACGAGCAGTACTTC. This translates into CASSTGISSYEQYF.

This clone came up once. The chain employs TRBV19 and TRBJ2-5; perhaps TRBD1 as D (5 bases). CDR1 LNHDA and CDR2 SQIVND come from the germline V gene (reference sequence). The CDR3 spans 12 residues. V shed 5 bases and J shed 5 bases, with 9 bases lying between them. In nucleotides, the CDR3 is TGTGCCAGTAGTCCAGGGCTGGAGACCCAGTACTTC. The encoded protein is CASSPGLETQYF.

The CDR3 loop reads CASSTSLAGNNEQFF. CDR3 DNA: TGTGCCAGTAGTACCTCATTAGCGGGGAACAATGAGCAGTTCTTC. V and J are TRBV19 and TRBJ2-1; 8 nucleotides match TRBD2. This CDR3 region has 15 residues. Per the germline V gene, CDR1 is LNHDA and CDR2 is SQIVND (reference sequence). The V and J ends lost 4 bases and 5 bases, in that order; junction bases with no gene match: 7. The full variable domain, with the rest looked up from reference TRBV19 and TRBJ2-1, is DGGITQSPKYLFRKEGQNVTLSCEQNLNHDAMYWYRQDPGQGLRLIYYSQIVNDFQKGDIAEGYSVSREKKESFPLTVTSAQKNPTAFYLCASSTSLAGNNEQFFGPGTRLTVL.

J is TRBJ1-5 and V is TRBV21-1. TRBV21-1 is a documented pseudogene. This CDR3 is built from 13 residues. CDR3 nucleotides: TGTGCCAGCAGCAGGGGGGGGGAAAAGCCCCAGCATTTT. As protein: CASSRGGEKPQHF.

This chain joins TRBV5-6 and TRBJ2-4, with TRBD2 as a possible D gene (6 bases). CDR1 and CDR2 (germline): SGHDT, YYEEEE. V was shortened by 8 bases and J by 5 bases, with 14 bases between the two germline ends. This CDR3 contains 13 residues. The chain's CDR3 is CASAIGTQNIQYF. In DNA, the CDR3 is TGTGCCAGTGCGATTGGGACTCAAAACATTCAGTACTTC.

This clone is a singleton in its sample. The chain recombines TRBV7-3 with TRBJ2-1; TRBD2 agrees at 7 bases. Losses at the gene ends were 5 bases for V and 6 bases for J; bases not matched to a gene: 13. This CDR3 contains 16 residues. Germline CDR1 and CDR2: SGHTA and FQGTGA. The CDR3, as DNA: TGTGCCAGCAGCATACTATTAACCGGGACTACCAATGAGCAGTTCTTC. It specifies CASSILLTGTTNEQFF.

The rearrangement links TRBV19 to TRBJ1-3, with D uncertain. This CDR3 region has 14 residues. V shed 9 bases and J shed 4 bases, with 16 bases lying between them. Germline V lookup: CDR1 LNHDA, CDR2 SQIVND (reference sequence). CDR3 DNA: TGTGCCAGCACCTTGGCGGGCGGCGGAAACACCATATATTTT. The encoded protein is CASTLAGGGNTIYF. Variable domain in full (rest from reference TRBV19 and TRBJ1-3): DGGITQSPKYLFRKEGQNVTLSCEQNLNHDAMYWYRQDPGQGLRLIYYSQIVNDFQKGDIAEGYSVSREKKESFPLTVTSAQKNPTAFYLCASTLAGGGNTIYFGEGSWLTVV.

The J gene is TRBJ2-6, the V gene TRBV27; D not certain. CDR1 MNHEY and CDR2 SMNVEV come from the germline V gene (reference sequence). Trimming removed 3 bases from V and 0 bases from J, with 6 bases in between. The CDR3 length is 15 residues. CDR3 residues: CASSLRRSGANVLTF. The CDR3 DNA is TGTGCCAGCAGTTTGCGGCGCTCTGGGGCCAACGTCCTGACTTTC.

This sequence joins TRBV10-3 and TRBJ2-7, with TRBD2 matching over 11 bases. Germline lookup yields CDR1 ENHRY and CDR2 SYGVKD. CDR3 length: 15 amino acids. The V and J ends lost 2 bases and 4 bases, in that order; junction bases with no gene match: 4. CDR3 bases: TGTGCCATCAGTGAGCTTTCTAGCGGGGGGTACGAGCAGTACTTC. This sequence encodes CAISELSSGGYEQYF.

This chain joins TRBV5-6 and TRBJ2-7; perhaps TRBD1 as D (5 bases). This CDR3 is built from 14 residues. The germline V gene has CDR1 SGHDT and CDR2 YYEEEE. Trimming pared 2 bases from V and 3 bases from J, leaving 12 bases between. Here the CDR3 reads CASSFGQASYEQYF. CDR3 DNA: TGTGCCAGCAGCTTCGGACAAGCCAGCTACGAGCAGTACTTC.

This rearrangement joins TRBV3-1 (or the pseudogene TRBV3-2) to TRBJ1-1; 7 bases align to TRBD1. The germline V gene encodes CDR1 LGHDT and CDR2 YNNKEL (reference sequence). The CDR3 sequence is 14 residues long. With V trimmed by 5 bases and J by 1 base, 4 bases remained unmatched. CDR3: CASSYRGQNTEAFF. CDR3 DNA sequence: TGTGCCAGCAGCTACAGGGGACAGAACACTGAAGCTTTCTTT.

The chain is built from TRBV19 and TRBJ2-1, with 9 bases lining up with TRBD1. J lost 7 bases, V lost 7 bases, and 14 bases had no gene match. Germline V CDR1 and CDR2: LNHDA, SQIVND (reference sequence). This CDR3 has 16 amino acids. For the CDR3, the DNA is TGTGCCAGTACACGCCGCGTTAGACAGGGGGAAAATGAGCAGTTCTTC. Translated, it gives CASTRRVRQGENEQFF.